These 27 T cell receptor beta chains originate from one sample sequenced in a study of cytomegalovirus exposure and HLA in healthy donors. Generated by immunoSEQ multiplex PCR, the TCRdb table keeps only in-frame clones and is missing some. The sample contains 150,000 to 200,000 clones, about three quarters of which appear only once. The sequencing input was PBMCs. The receptors originated from a young woman in good health and CMV-seronegative.

The rearrangement joins TRBV5-1 to TRBJ2-5; possible D gene TRBD1, 5 bases. The CDR3 runs to 14 residues. The germline gives CDR1 SGHRS, CDR2 YFSETQ. V lost 3 bases, J lost 3 bases, and 12 bases lay in between. The CDR3 coding sequence is TGCGCCAGCAGCTCAAGACAGAGGAAAGAGACCCAGTACTTC. This translates into CASSSRQRKETQYF.

DNA for the CDR3: TGTGCCAGCAGTCAAAGGACAGGCTCTGGAAACACCATATATTTT. This translates into CASSQRTGSGNTIYF. The rearrangement links TRBV2 to TRBJ1-3, with 7 bases lining up with TRBD1. Germline V gene lookup returns CDR1 SNHLY and CDR2 FYNNEI. V shed 5 bases, J shed 0 bases, and the junction held 4 bases outside the gene matches. The CDR3 has 15 residues.

V and J are TRBV30 and TRBJ2-2; D may be TRBD2 (6 bases). Trimming took off 3 bases at V and 1 base at J, with 9 bases between the two ends. CDR3 length: 14 residues. CDR1 and CDR2 from the germline V gene are GTSNPN and SVGIG (reference sequence). For the CDR3, the DNA is TGTGCCTGGAGCTCGGGAGAGAACACCGGGGAGCTGTTTTTT. It translates to CAWSSGENTGELFF.

The J gene is TRBJ1-3, the V gene TRBV6-6; perhaps TRBD1 as D (5 bases). CDR1 and CDR2 (germline): MNHNY, SVGAGI (reference sequence). The CDR3 runs to 16 residues. The V and J ends lost 0 bases and 0 bases respectively, with 9 bases between them. CDR3 residues: CASSYSRDFSGNTIYF. The CDR3, as DNA: TGTGCCAGCAGTTACTCGAGGGACTTCTCTGGAAACACCATATATTTT.

V usage is TRBV7-2 and J usage is TRBJ2-7, with 9 bases matching TRBD1. CDR1 and CDR2 from the germline V gene are SGHTA and FQGNSA. The CDR3 contains 14 residues. The J segment lost 4 bases and the V segment lost 5 bases, leaving 6 bases of the junction unmatched. The CDR3 DNA is TGTGCCAGCAGCCCGGACAGGGGAAGGTACGAGCAGTACTTC. Protein: CASSPDRGRYEQYF.

This clone has more than one count but fewer than ten. The chain has TRBV5-6 and TRBJ2-5; TRBD2 is a possible D gene (6 bases). There are 14 residues in the CDR3. Germline CDR1 SGHDT, CDR2 YYEEEE. Trimming left V 0 bases short and J 2 bases short, with 8 bases between. The CDR3 here is CASSLVGLQETQYF. Here the CDR3 DNA reads TGTGCCAGCAGCTTGGTGGGACTTCAAGAGACCCAGTACTTC.

The chain carries TRBV29-1 and TRBJ1-2; TRBD1 agrees at 7 bases. CDR3 length equals 12 residues. The V segment lost 7 bases and the J segment 3 bases; nucleotides outside the gene matches: 5. The germline CDR1 and CDR2 sequences are SQVTM and ANQGSEA. The DNA of the CDR3 is TGCAGCGGTAGCCAGGGGGACTATGGCTACACCTTC. It specifies CSGSQGDYGYTF.

The rearrangement links TRBV10-2 to TRBJ1-1; weak D call: TRBD1 (6 bases). The CDR3 runs 14 residues. The V gene lost 2 bases and the J gene lost 4 bases, with 11 bases spanning the gap. Germline V gene lookup returns CDR1 WSHSY and CDR2 SAAADI. DNA for the CDR3: TGCGCCAGCAGTGAGGCAGGGGATGCCACTGAAGCTTTCTTT. Translation: CASSEAGDATEAFF.

This clone was observed a handful of times. In nucleotides, the CDR3 is TGTGCCAGCAGTTTAGGGACTAGTTCCTACGAGCAGTACTTC. Residues: CASSLGTSSYEQYF. V and J are TRBV27 and TRBJ2-7, with 8 nucleotides matching TRBD2. In germline, CDR1 is MNHEY, CDR2 SMNVEV (reference sequence). This CDR3 has 14 residues. The V segment lost 2 bases and the J segment 1 base; nucleotides outside the gene matches: 1.

The chain recombines TRBV10-1 with TRBJ2-1; no definite D call. From germline, CDR1 is WNHNN and CDR2 SYGVQD (reference sequence). V was cut by 6 bases and J by 3 bases, with 15 bases left in between. The CDR3 consists of 15 residues. The CDR3 is CASSQAQRLYNEQFF. The CDR3, as DNA: TGCGCCAGCAGCCAAGCCCAGCGCCTCTACAATGAGCAGTTCTTC.

This clone has only one observation. The gene calls are TRBV19 and TRBJ2-3, with 8 bases that match TRBD2. This CDR3 has 15 residues. The V and J ends lost 3 bases and 4 bases, in that order; junction bases with no gene match: 6. Per the germline V gene, CDR1 is LNHDA and CDR2 is SQIVND (reference sequence). The CDR3 region has the DNA TGTGCCAGTAGTATGGGCGGGGGGCCCTCAGATACGCAGTATTTT. This gives the protein CASSMGGGPSDTQYF.

This chain connects TRBV28 to TRBJ1-4; 9 nucleotides match TRBD1. Trimming at V came to 5 bases and at J to 1 base, leaving 5 bases not matched to a gene. The CDR3 has 16 amino acids. The germline V gene encodes CDR1 MDHEN and CDR2 SYDVKM. CDR3 nucleotides: TGTGCCAGCAGTGGGACAGGGCTGGAAACTAATGAAAAACTGTTTTTT. It codes for CASSGTGLETNEKLFF.

The chain carries TRBV9 and TRBJ2-7, with TRBD2 matching 9 bases. Germline-derived CDR1 and CDR2 are SGDLS and YYNGEE. The CDR3 is 16 residues long. Germline trimming cut 0 bases from V and 6 bases from J; bases unmatched to any gene: 10. The CDR3 bases are TGTGCCAGCAGCGTAGAGCTAGCGGGGACGAGAGGCGAGCAGTACTTC. Residues: CASSVELAGTRGEQYF.

The chain employs TRBV2 and TRBJ1-2; D not certain. This CDR3 is built from 13 residues. The V and J ends lost 6 bases and 4 bases respectively, with 12 bases between them. Germline V lookup: CDR1 SNHLY, CDR2 FYNNEI. For the CDR3, the DNA is TGTGCCAGCAGAGCTGAGGATCCCTATGGCTACACCTTC. Its translation: CASRAEDPYGYTF.

The rearrangement uses TRBV6-6 and TRBJ1-2; 7 nucleotides match TRBD1. With 2 bases clipped from V and 8 bases from J, the junction kept 5 bases outside the gene matches. The germline V gene encodes CDR1 MNHNY and CDR2 SVGAGI (reference sequence). There are 13 residues in the CDR3. CDR3: CASSYEQGKGYTF. In DNA form, the CDR3 reads TGTGCCAGCAGTTACGAACAGGGGAAGGGCTACACCTTC.

This chain uses TRBV27 with TRBJ2-7; TRBD1 matches at 8 bases. V shed 3 bases, J shed 4 bases, and the junction held 5 bases outside the gene matches. Germline V gene lookup returns CDR1 MNHEY and CDR2 SMNVEV (reference sequence). The CDR3 is 14 residues long. CDR3 coding DNA: TGTGCCAGCAGTTTCCAGGGGGCTCTGTACGAGCAGTACTTC. Its translation: CASSFQGALYEQYF.

V and J are TRBV11-2 and TRBJ2-1; 13 bases agree with TRBD2. With 5 bases clipped from V and 9 bases from J, the junction kept 7 bases outside the gene matches. The CDR3 is 15 amino acids. Germline V gives CDR1 SGHAT, CDR2 FQNNGV. The CDR3 DNA is TGTGCCAGCAGCCCTGGGACTAGCGGGAAAGGTGAGCAGTTCTTC. Protein sequence: CASSPGTSGKGEQFF.

V usage is TRBV6-6 and J usage is TRBJ1-1; D unclear. CDR3 length: 14 residues. Germline V gene lookup returns CDR1 MNHNY and CDR2 SVGAGI (reference sequence). V gave up 7 bases and J gave up 5 bases, with 17 bases separating them. CDR3 bases: TGTGCCAGCATCAAGACGAGAAGGGAGACTGAAGCTTTCTTT. This gives the protein CASIKTRRETEAFF.

The chain has TRBV6-5 and TRBJ2-5, with 8 bases matching TRBD2. Germline trimming cut 6 bases from V and 6 bases from J; bases unmatched to any gene: 9. The CDR3 covers 14 residues. Germline V CDR1 and CDR2: MNHEY, SVGAGI. The CDR3 nucleotides read TGTGCCAGCAGACCTTACGGGGGGGATAAGACCCAGTACTTC. Its protein is CASRPYGGDKTQYF.

The chain links TRBV6-1 to TRBJ2-1; 8 positions match TRBD1. Unmatched junction bases numbered 8, after V lost 6 bases and J lost 7 bases. CDR3 length: 14 amino acids. The germline CDR1 and CDR2 sequences are MNHNS and SASEGT. The CDR3 nucleotides are TGTGCCAGCAGCCCGGGACAGGTGACGAATGAGCAGTTCTTC. Residues: CASSPGQVTNEQFF.

This chain links TRBV6-1 with TRBJ2-7, with 10 nucleotides matching TRBD1. The CDR3 runs 15 residues. Unmatched junction bases numbered 6, after V lost 6 bases and J lost 1 base. Germline V gene sequence: CDR1 MNHNS, CDR2 SASEGT. The CDR3 spells CASRTRTGGSYEQYF. In DNA, the CDR3 is TGTGCCAGCAGGACAAGGACAGGGGGATCCTACGAGCAGTACTTC.

CDR3 amino acids: CASSAQATRGEKLFF. CDR3 DNA: TGTGCCAGTAGTGCCCAAGCGACCCGGGGTGAAAAACTGTTTTTT. This chain uses TRBV19 with TRBJ1-4; D is unclear. Germline V gene data show CDR1 as LNHDA and CDR2 as SQIVND (reference sequence). The length of the CDR3 is 15 residues. Deletions cut 5 bases from V and 7 bases from J, with 17 bases between.

The V call is TRBV28, the J call TRBJ1-2, with a possible D match to TRBD1 (6 bases). This CDR3 contains 14 residues. V was pared by 4 bases and J by 3 bases, with 12 bases between. From germline, CDR1 is MDHEN and CDR2 SYDVKM. The DNA of the CDR3 is TGTGCCAGCAGTTCACAGGGCGCCCACTATGGCTACACCTTC. The encoded protein is CASSSQGAHYGYTF.

This rearrangement joins TRBV7-2 to TRBJ1-5, with a weak D call TRBD1 (5 bases). Between the trimmed V and J ends, which lost 1 base and 7 bases, there was a span of 14 bases. Germline-derived CDR1 and CDR2 are SGHTA and FQGNSA. The CDR3 loop spans 15 amino acids. CDR3 sequence reads: CASSLGPQGGQPQHF. The CDR3 DNA reads TGTGCCAGCAGCTTAGGCCCCCAGGGAGGCCAGCCCCAGCATTTT.

This clone was counted many times. The chain links TRBV4-2 to TRBJ2-7, with a weak D call TRBD2 (6 bases). The germline gives CDR1 LGHNA, CDR2 YNFKEQ. V lost 2 bases and J 2 bases, leaving 19 bases between the germline ends. The CDR3 totals 17 residues. The CDR3 reads CASSQWGGGLKTYEQYF. The DNA of the CDR3 is TGTGCCAGCAGCCAATGGGGAGGCGGGCTGAAGACCTACGAGCAGTACTTC.

The genes are TRBV7-9 and TRBJ1-6; 9 bases are a match to TRBD1. Germline V lookup: CDR1 SEHNR, CDR2 FQNEAQ (reference sequence). Losses at the gene ends were 5 bases for V and 7 bases for J; bases not matched to a gene: 6. The CDR3 totals 15 residues. Here the CDR3 reads CASSPTGGANSPLHF. In DNA form, the CDR3 reads TGTGCCAGCAGCCCAACAGGGGGCGCGAATTCACCCCTCCACTTT.

J is TRBJ1-1 and V is TRBV2, with 7 nucleotides matching TRBD1. The germline CDR1 and CDR2 sequences are SNHLY and FYNNEI. V was pared by 6 bases and J by 5 bases, with 9 bases of the junction left unmatched. This CDR3 contains 14 residues. CDR3 bases: TGTGCCAGCAGGTTAGGGGGCGCGGGGACTGAAGCTTTCTTT. It yields the protein CASRLGGAGTEAFF.